This TCR beta chain was captured in a study of Graves' ophthalmopathy and Graves' hyperthyroidism. Study-wide points: From stable hyperthyroidism, ophthalmopathy was separated by a 13-signature model with just under 90% sensitivity and 75% to 84% specificity.

Amplified TCR beta CDR3 regions were obtained using RNA transcripts as template. The first round was an RT-PCR with HTBI primers, and the second round was a multiplex PCR. TCRdb independently ran MiXCR on the multiplex PCR reads; one entry per CDR3 protein. The repertoire holds fewer than 250,000 distinct CDR3 sequences, just under 30% seen once, with 8.5% to 9.5% in the top ten. Ineligible for inclusion were patients with other autoimmune diseases, uncontrolled infections, pregnancy or lactation. As diagnostic evidence, clinical symptoms, serum thyroxine, TRAb, thyroid ultrasound and orbital computed tomography were relied upon. The CDR3 loop spans 15 amino acids. The trim removed 8 bases at V and 4 bases at J, leaving 8 bases unmatched. The germline V gene has CDR1 LNHDA and CDR2 SQIVND (reference sequence). This clonotype was seen at least ten times. The antigen is not known.

Material for sequencing was peripheral blood. The sequence was obtained from a middle-aged man with Graves' ophthalmopathy. The chain links TRBV19 to TRBJ2-2; 9 bases map to TRBD2. The CDR3 DNA reads TGTGCCAGTGCGCGACTAGCGGTTGCCACCGGGGAGCTGTTTTTT. This codes for CASARLAVATGELFF.